This T cell receptor (beta chain) was identified during a study of technical replicates of blood from several donors. The protocol was immunoSEQ multiplex PCR, while the TCRdb copy is restricted to in-frame clones and leaves out a portion. The sample has around 80,000 clones; roughly 98% are singletons. V lost 2 bases and J 4 bases, leaving 5 bases between the germline ends. Germline V CDR1 and CDR2: SEHNR, FQNEAQ (reference sequence). The CDR3 loop spans 12 amino acids. This chain joins TRBV7-9 and TRBJ1-1; D unresolved. The sample taken for sequencing was T cells isolated from PBMCs. This TCR was sampled from a human donor in good health. The CDR3 reads CASSLFSTEAFF. The DNA for the CDR3 is TGTGCCAGCAGCTTATTTAGCACTGAAGCTTTCTTT.